Presented here are 26 T cell receptor beta chains from one specimen sequenced in a study of cytomegalovirus exposure and HLA in healthy donors. Only in-frame clones appear in the TCRdb table, and some are missing; sequencing was by immunoSEQ multiplex PCR. The sample contains roughly 330,000 clones, approximately 90% of which appear only once. What was sequenced was PBMCs. The receptors were sampled from a woman under 40 in good health and CMV-seropositive.

The chain recombines TRBV29-1 with TRBJ2-7; 7 bases line up with TRBD1. CDR1 is SQVTM, CDR2 ANQGSEA, per germline. The J segment lost 2 bases and the V segment lost 1 base, leaving 5 bases of the junction unmatched. This CDR3 is built from 14 residues. CDR3 loop: CSVEAGTATYEQYF. The CDR3 coding sequence is TGCAGCGTTGAAGCCGGGACAGCCACCTACGAGCAGTACTTC.

V gene TRBV4-3 combines with J gene TRBJ1-6; D is unresolved. Germline loops: CDR1 LGHNA, CDR2 YSLEER. Trimming removed 0 bases at V and 0 bases at J, with 9 bases between. The CDR3 covers 17 residues. The CDR3 protein is CASSQDPGSSYNSPLHF. In nucleotides, the CDR3 is TGCGCCAGCAGCCAAGATCCGGGGAGCTCCTATAATTCACCCCTCCACTTT.

This chain's CDR3 is CASSLGPGEAFF. In DNA form, the CDR3 reads TGTGCCAGCAGCTTGGGACCGGGTGAAGCTTTCTTT. This rearrangement joins TRBV5-6 to TRBJ1-1; D gene ambiguous. Germline values: CDR1 SGHDT, CDR2 YYEEEE. V was clipped by 0 bases and J by 7 bases, with 7 bases between them. There are 12 residues in the CDR3.

This chain links TRBV5-1 with TRBJ2-6, with 9 bases matching TRBD1. In germline, CDR1 is SGHRS, CDR2 YFSETQ. V gave up 2 bases and J gave up 2 bases; unmatched junction bases: 11. The CDR3 extends over 19 amino acids. As DNA, the CDR3 is TGCGCCAGCAGCTTTCAGGGGACAGGGAAACTTACTGGGGCCAACGTCCTGACTTTC. Its translation is CASSFQGTGKLTGANVLTF.

The chain couples TRBV5-6 to TRBJ1-4; D possibly corresponds to TRBD1 (5 bases). Germline loops: CDR1 SGHDT, CDR2 YYEEEE. The CDR3 consists of 15 residues. V gave up 7 bases and J gave up 7 bases, with 20 bases separating them. The CDR3 protein is CASAGRETFREKLFF. The CDR3 DNA reads as TGTGCCAGCGCAGGCAGGGAAACCTTTCGTGAAAAACTGTTTTTT. Using reference TRBV5-6 and TRBJ1-4 for the parts outside the CDR3, the full variable domain is DAGVTQSPTHLIKTRGQQVTLRCSPKSGHDTVSWYQQALGQGPQFIFQYYEEEERQRGNFPDRFSGHQFPNYSSELNVNALLLGDSALYLCASAGRETFREKLFFGSGTQLSVL.

The V gene is TRBV4-1, the J gene TRBJ2-3, with no clear D. Trimming removed 4 bases at V and 3 bases at J, with 14 bases between. The CDR3 sequence is 15 residues long. Germline CDR1 and CDR2: MGHRA and YSYEKL. The CDR3 sequence: CASSPLGISTDTQYF. CDR3 bases: TGCGCCAGCAGCCCGCTAGGGATTTCAACAGATACGCAGTATTTT.

Note on this clone: Other DNA sequences from this sample encode an identical CDR3 as well. The rearrangement links TRBV28 to TRBJ1-5; D is unresolved. V lost 3 bases and J lost 6, with 3 bases in between. The CDR3 sequence is 11 residues long. Germline CDR1 is MDHEN and CDR2 is SYDVKM. Here the CDR3 reads CASSFGQPQHF. The CDR3 DNA reads as TGTGCCAGCAGTTTTGGTCAGCCCCAGCATTTT.

This clone has only a few counts. The chain employs TRBV5-1 and TRBJ1-1, with 7 nucleotides matching TRBD1. From germline, CDR1 is SGHRS and CDR2 YFSETQ. The CDR3 has 15 amino acids. V shed 1 base, J shed 5 bases, and the junction held 8 bases outside the gene matches. CDR3 protein: CASSLYTGVETEAFF. The CDR3 nucleotides read TGCGCCAGCAGCTTGTACACAGGGGTGGAGACTGAAGCTTTCTTT.

The rearrangement uses TRBV9 and TRBJ1-2; possibly TRBD1 for D (6 bases). The length of the CDR3 is 15 residues. Germline assignment: CDR1 SGDLS and CDR2 YYNGEE. V was shortened by 0 bases and J by 8 bases, with 17 bases between the two germline ends. CDR3 bases: TGTGCCAGCAGCGTAGATAACTGGCAGGGGAACGGCTACACCTTC. It is translated as CASSVDNWQGNGYTF.

V and J are TRBV7-6 and TRBJ2-4, with 12 bases that match TRBD2. The ends lost 5 bases at V and 0 bases at J; junction bases unmatched: 8. Per germline, CDR1 SGHVS and CDR2 FNYEAQ. The CDR3 totals 18 residues. The CDR3 DNA is TGTGCCAGCAGCCCGACTAGCGGGGGCTCTGCAGCCAAAAACATTCAGTACTTC. This codes for CASSPTSGGSAAKNIQYF.

The chain carries TRBV14 and TRBJ1-1, with TRBD1 matching 9 bases. V lost 4 bases, J lost 7 bases, and 7 bases stayed unmatched. Germline assignment: CDR1 SGHDN and CDR2 FVKESK. CDR3 size: 14 residues. The CDR3: CASSRRQGVIEAFF. In DNA, the CDR3 is TGTGCCAGCAGCCGAAGACAGGGGGTCATTGAAGCTTTCTTT.

The V call is TRBV4-3, the J call TRBJ1-2; D uncertain. Trimming removed 0 bases from V and 4 bases from J, with 12 bases in between. The CDR3 runs to 15 residues. Germline-derived CDR1 and CDR2 are LGHNA and YSLEER. CDR3 sequence: CASSQDLAQTYGYTF. CDR3 nucleotides: TGCGCCAGCAGCCAAGACTTGGCACAGACCTATGGCTACACCTTC.

J is TRBJ2-7 and V is TRBV7-5; the listed D gene, TRBD2, was not tested against the DNA. TRBV7-5 is described as a pseudogene. The CDR3 is 13 residues long. The CDR3 is CVRQGLAAYEQYF. In nucleotides, the CDR3 is TGTGTCAGACAAGGACTAGCGGCCTACGAGCAGTACTTC.

The CDR3 here is CAWKRTNSGNTIYF. CDR3 coding DNA: TGTGCCTGGAAACGGACAAACTCTGGAAACACCATATATTTT. The chain joins TRBV30 to TRBJ1-3; tentative D call: TRBD1 (5 bases). This CDR3 region has 14 residues. Deletions cut 4 bases from V and 0 bases from J, with 10 bases between. Germline-derived CDR1 and CDR2 are GTSNPN and SVGIG (reference sequence).

The V gene is TRBV10-3, the J gene TRBJ1-5; D gene uncertain. The CDR3 runs to 13 residues. Germline assignment: CDR1 ENHRY and CDR2 SYGVKD. Trimming removed 10 bases from V and 0 bases from J, with 10 bases in between. The CDR3 DNA reads as TGTGCCACCCGTGGGGATAGCAATCAGCCCCAGCATTTT. Translated, it gives CATRGDSNQPQHF.

V is TRBV27 and J is TRBJ2-3, with D unclear. V was trimmed by 1 base and J by 2 bases, leaving 10 bases between them. Germline values: CDR1 MNHEY, CDR2 SMNVEV (reference sequence). CDR3 length: 15 residues. In nucleotides, the CDR3 is TGTGCCAGCAGTTTATTCAGGACGGACACAGATACGCAGTATTTT. Protein product: CASSLFRTDTDTQYF.

This sequence joins TRBV10-3 and TRBJ2-2; 8 bases map to TRBD2. This CDR3 has 16 amino acids. Germline CDR1 ENHRY, CDR2 SYGVKD. The V segment lost 0 bases and the J segment 5 bases; nucleotides outside the gene matches: 5. For the CDR3, the DNA is TGTGCCATCAGTGAGTCTTTAGCGGGGACGACCGGGGAGCTGTTTTTT. It yields the protein CAISESLAGTTGELFF.

This clone was recorded a few times. CDR3 nucleotide sequence: TGTGCCAGCTCCCGTCAAGGGAGCTCCTACAATGAGCAGTTCTTC. It is translated as CASSRQGSSYNEQFF. The chain has TRBV19 and TRBJ2-1, with a weak D call TRBD2 (5 bases). This CDR3 has 15 residues. Germline assignment: CDR1 LNHDA and CDR2 SQIVND (reference sequence). The V gene lost 9 bases and the J gene lost 0 bases, with 15 bases spanning the gap.

V usage is TRBV4-1 and J usage is TRBJ2-7; weak D call: TRBD2 (6 bases). The CDR3 has 16 amino acids. CDR1 and CDR2 (germline): MGHRA, YSYEKL. Trimming shortened V by 6 bases and J by 1 base, and 19 bases separated the two germline ends. DNA of the CDR3: TGCGCCAGCAGTCCTACTCCCGGGACTTCGTCCTACGAGCAGTACTTC. Amino acid sequence: CASSPTPGTSSYEQYF.

The sample holds one count of this clone. The V gene is TRBV30, the J gene TRBJ1-5; D is possibly TRBD1 (5 bases). V was clipped by 4 bases and J by 0 bases, with 13 bases between them. The germline gives CDR1 GTSNPN, CDR2 SVGIG (reference sequence). The CDR3 covers 15 residues. CDR3 residues: CAWTPQVNSNQPQHF. The CDR3 coding sequence is TGTGCCTGGACCCCACAGGTTAATAGCAATCAGCCCCAGCATTTT.

Written as DNA, the CDR3 is TGTGCCAGCAGCCCGGTTGTTTCTGGAAACACCATATATTTT. Translating gives CASSPVVSGNTIYF. This sequence joins TRBV7-6 and TRBJ1-3; D gene ambiguous. V lost 5 bases to trimming and J lost 1 base, with 9 bases between them. Germline CDR1 is SGHVS and CDR2 is FNYEAQ. The CDR3 totals 14 residues. The variable domain in full, completed from reference TRBV7-6 and TRBJ1-3, reads GAGVSQSPRYKVTKRGQDVALRCDPISGHVSLYWYRQALGQGPEFLTYFNYEAQQDKSGLPNDRFSAERPEGSISTLTIQRTEQRDSAMYRCASSPVVSGNTIYFGEGSWLTVV.

This chain joins TRBV11-2 and TRBJ2-1; the match to TRBD2 covers 13 bases. J gave up 8 bases and V 1 base, and 11 bases lay outside the gene matches. The germline gives CDR1 SGHAT, CDR2 FQNNGV. This CDR3 has 18 residues. This chain's CDR3 is CASSLVPRTSGGFDEQFF. CDR3 nucleotide sequence: TGTGCCAGCAGCTTAGTGCCCAGGACTAGCGGGGGTTTTGATGAGCAGTTCTTC.

J is TRBJ2-3 and V is TRBV6-4; TRBD2 agrees at 10 bases. The CDR3 has 15 residues. Looked up from germline, CDR1 is MRHNA and CDR2 is SNTAGT. The trim removed 4 bases at V and 5 bases at J, leaving 6 bases unmatched. The CDR3 protein is CASSVSGGAEDTQYF. The CDR3 coding sequence is TGTGCCAGCAGTGTGAGCGGGGGGGCGGAAGATACGCAGTATTTT.

This clone was seen a single time. The V call is TRBV7-9, the J call TRBJ1-2; possibly TRBD1 for D (5 bases). CDR3 length equals 14 residues. From germline, CDR1 is SEHNR and CDR2 FQNEAQ (reference sequence). The germline V and J ends were trimmed by 1 base and 5 bases, with 11 bases remaining between them. CDR3 nucleotide sequence: TGTGCCAGCAGCTTAGGGGGGGTTGGATATGGCTACACCTTC. Protein product: CASSLGGVGYGYTF.

The V gene is TRBV29-1, the J gene TRBJ2-3; weak D call: TRBD2 (7 bases). V was shortened by 7 bases and J by 1 base, with 12 bases between the two germline ends. Germline V lookup: CDR1 SQVTM, CDR2 ANQGSEA. This CDR3 region has 13 residues. CDR3 sequence reads: CSAEGGGTDTQYF. CDR3 bases: TGCAGCGCCGAAGGGGGGGGCACAGATACGCAGTATTTT.

This rearrangement joins TRBV7-2 to TRBJ2-3; a possible D gene is TRBD2 (6 bases). The CDR3 has 15 amino acids. CDR1 and CDR2 from the germline V gene are SGHTA and FQGNSA. Trimming cost V 4 bases and J 2 bases, with 13 bases left between them. In nucleotides, the CDR3 is TGTGCCAGCAGCTCGCCGGGACTCTCCACAGATACGCAGTATTTT. It specifies CASSSPGLSTDTQYF.